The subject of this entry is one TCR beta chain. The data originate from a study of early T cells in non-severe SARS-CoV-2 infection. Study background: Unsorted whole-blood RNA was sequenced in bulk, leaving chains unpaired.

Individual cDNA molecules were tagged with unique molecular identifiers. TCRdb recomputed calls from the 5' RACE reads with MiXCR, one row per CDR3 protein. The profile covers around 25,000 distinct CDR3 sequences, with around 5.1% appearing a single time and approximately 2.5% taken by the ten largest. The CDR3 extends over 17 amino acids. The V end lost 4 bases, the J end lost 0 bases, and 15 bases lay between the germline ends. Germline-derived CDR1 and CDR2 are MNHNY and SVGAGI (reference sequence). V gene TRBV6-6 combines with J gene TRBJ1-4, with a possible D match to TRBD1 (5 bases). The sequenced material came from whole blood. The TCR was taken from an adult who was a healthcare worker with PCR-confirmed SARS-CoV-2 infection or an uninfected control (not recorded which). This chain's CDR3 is CASSSAGPGTTNEKLFF. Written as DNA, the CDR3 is TGTGCCAGCAGTTCCGCGGGGCCAGGCACAACTAATGAAAAACTGTTTTTT.